This entry features one TCR beta chain sequence. The antigen remains undetermined. Only one heparinised blood draw was taken per donor, and its volume averaged approximately 0.11 L. Sorting of CD4+ naive, central memory, regulatory and stem cell-like memory cells was performed via CD45RO/CCR7/CD25/CD127/CD95/CD27. The sample is drawn from a study of beta chain features in type 1 diabetes. Background on the study: Across all samples, roughly 98,000,000 sorted cells were examined.

All of the isolated RNA was reverse transcribed, so expressed TCRB transcripts were sequenced. This table comes from immunoSEQ multiplex PCR, and its TCRdb copy is limited to in-frame clones, with some not included. The profile shows fewer than 70,000 clones, 55% to 80% of them singletons. Trimming cost V 1 base and J 4 bases, with 12 bases left between them. Germline CDR1 is SGHRS and CDR2 is YFSETQ. This CDR3 spans 15 amino acids. Whole-study findings and limits: Researchers report that Type 1 diabetes patients had moderately but significantly shorter TCRB CDR3s across all four CD4+ subsets.

The chain couples TRBV5-1 to TRBJ2-1, with D possibly being TRBD2 (6 bases). Material for sequencing was stem cell memory CD4+ T cells from blood. The source of this sequence is a woman aged 25 to 39 with type 1 diabetes. The CDR3 loop is CASSLMAGPYNEQFF. DNA of the CDR3: TGCGCCAGCAGCTTGATGGCGGGACCGTACAATGAGCAGTTCTTC.